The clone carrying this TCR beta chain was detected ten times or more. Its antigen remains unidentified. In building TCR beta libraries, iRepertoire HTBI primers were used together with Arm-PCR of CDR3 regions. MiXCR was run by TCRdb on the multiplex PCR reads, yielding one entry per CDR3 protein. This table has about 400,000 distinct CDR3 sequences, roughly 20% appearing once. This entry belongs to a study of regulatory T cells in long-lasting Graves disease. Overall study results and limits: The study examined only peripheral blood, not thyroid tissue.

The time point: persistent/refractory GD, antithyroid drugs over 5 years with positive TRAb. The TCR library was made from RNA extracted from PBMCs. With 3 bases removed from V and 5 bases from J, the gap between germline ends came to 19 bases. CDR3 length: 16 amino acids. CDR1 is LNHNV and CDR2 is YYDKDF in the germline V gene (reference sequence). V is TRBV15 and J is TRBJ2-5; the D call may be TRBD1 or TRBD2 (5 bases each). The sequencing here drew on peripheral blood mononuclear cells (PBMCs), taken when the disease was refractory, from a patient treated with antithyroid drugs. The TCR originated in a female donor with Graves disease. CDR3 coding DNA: TGTGCCACCAGCAGGGCCTTATCCGGGACGGAGGAGACCCAGTACTTC. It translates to CATSRALSGTEETQYF.